The 19 T cell receptor beta chains reported below all come from one sample, sequenced in a study of cytomegalovirus exposure and HLA in healthy donors. PCR used 60 Vbeta primers and 13 Jbeta primers. Clones were read by immunoSEQ multiplex PCR, and TCRdb kept only the in-frame ones, dropping some. The sample features some 200,000 clones, with around 0.79% in its top ten. Sequencing was carried out using PBMCs. These receptors all come from a woman between 18 and 30 years old in good health and CMV-seropositive.

This chain connects TRBV6-1 to TRBJ2-1; D gene uncertain. Per germline, CDR1 MNHNS and CDR2 SASEGT. V lost 5 bases and J lost 4, with 12 bases in between. This CDR3 region has 14 residues. CDR3 in DNA: TGTGCCAGCAGTTCTCTCTGGGCTTACAATGAGCAGTTCTTC. Amino acid sequence: CASSSLWAYNEQFF.

The V and J genes are TRBV4-1 and TRBJ2-7; the match to TRBD1 covers 7 bases. Germline assignment: CDR1 MGHRA and CDR2 YSYEKL. The junction had 9 bases not matched to a gene; V was cut back by 3 bases and J by 4 bases. There are 15 residues in the CDR3. The CDR3, as DNA: TGCGCCAGCAGCCACCTCTGGACAGGCACATACGAGCAGTACTTC. As protein: CASSHLWTGTYEQYF.

The chain recombines TRBV4-1 with TRBJ1-5; TRBD1 might be the D (5 bases). V gave up 4 bases and J gave up 0 bases, with 7 bases separating them. The CDR3 length is 14 residues. Germline values: CDR1 MGHRA, CDR2 YSYEKL. CDR3 amino acids: CASSLDSSNQPQHF. The DNA of the CDR3 is TGCGCCAGCAGCCTTGACAGTAGCAATCAGCCCCAGCATTTT.

J is TRBJ1-4 and V is TRBV6-6, with TRBD1 identical over 11 bases. CDR3 length: 16 residues. The trim removed 2 bases at V and 8 bases at J, leaving 7 bases unmatched. Germline V lookup: CDR1 MNHNY, CDR2 SVGAGI (reference sequence). The CDR3 sequence: CASSYQGQGGGEKLFF. The CDR3 DNA follows: TGTGCCAGCAGTTACCAGGGACAGGGGGGCGGCGAAAAACTGTTTTTT.

The genes are TRBV27 and TRBJ1-2, with 9 bases that match TRBD1. The V segment lost 3 bases and the J segment 8 bases; nucleotides outside the gene matches: 7. CDR1 and CDR2 (germline): MNHEY, SMNVEV (reference sequence). The CDR3 sequence is 14 residues long. The CDR3: CASSFGTGSRGYTF. CDR3 coding DNA: TGTGCCAGCAGTTTCGGGACAGGGAGTCGCGGCTACACCTTC.

The rearrangement links TRBV2 to TRBJ1-4; TRBD1 might be the D (6 bases). The germline V gene has CDR1 SNHLY and CDR2 FYNNEI. The CDR3 spans 14 residues. The V end was cut by 2 bases, the J end by 4 bases, with 8 bases between. CDR3 nucleotides: TGTGCCAGCAGTGAACGGACAGTTAATGAAAAACTGTTTTTT. This codes for CASSERTVNEKLFF.

This chain uses TRBV6-5 with TRBJ1-2; TRBD1 matches 12 bases. This CDR3 is 14 amino acids long. Germline V lookup: CDR1 MNHEY, CDR2 SVGAGI. With 6 bases clipped from V and 8 bases from J, the junction kept 7 bases outside the gene matches. CDR3 sequence (DNA): TGTGCCAGCAGCCCGGGACAGGGGGCTTGGGGCTACACCTTC. As protein: CASSPGQGAWGYTF.

V is TRBV5-1 and J is TRBJ2-7; D possibly corresponds to TRBD2 (6 bases). Deletions cut 0 bases from V and 0 bases from J, with 10 bases between. CDR1 is SGHRS and CDR2 is YFSETQ in the germline V gene. The CDR3 extends over 15 amino acids. For the CDR3, the DNA is TGCGCCAGCAGCTTGGGGAGGGCCAGCTCCTACGAGCAGTACTTC. Its protein is CASSLGRASSYEQYF.

The chain employs TRBV7-2 and TRBJ1-2; TRBD1 agrees at 11 bases. Germline V gives CDR1 SGHTA, CDR2 FQGNSA. The V gene end was trimmed by 5 bases and the J gene end by 5 bases; junction bases not matched to a gene: 4. The CDR3 consists of 14 residues. The DNA for the CDR3 is TGTGCCAGCAGCGCAGGGACAGGGGGTTATGGCTACACCTTC. Translating it yields CASSAGTGGYGYTF.

The V call is TRBV4-1, the J call TRBJ1-2; no definite D call. Trimming shortened V by 0 bases and J by 8 bases, and 16 bases separated the two germline ends. Germline V gene sequence: CDR1 MGHRA, CDR2 YSYEKL. CDR3 size: 15 residues. The CDR3 DNA reads TGCGCCAGCAGCCAAGATCTTAGGCCTATGGAGGGCTACACCTTC. Its protein product is CASSQDLRPMEGYTF.

The chain joins TRBV6-4 to TRBJ1-2, with D perhaps matching TRBD1 (5 bases). The CDR3 consists of 12 residues. V was cut by 8 bases and J by 7 bases, with 14 bases left in between. Germline V gene lookup returns CDR1 MRHNA and CDR2 SNTAGT. This CDR3 is CASRGGFSGYTF. CDR3 coding DNA: TGTGCCAGCCGGGGGGGGTTCTCTGGCTACACCTTC.

This chain links TRBV15 with TRBJ2-5; 13 nucleotides agree with TRBD2. V was clipped by 1 base and J by 5 bases; unmatched bases: 7. Looked up from germline, CDR1 is LNHNV and CDR2 is YYDKDF (reference sequence). The CDR3 is 17 residues long. CDR3 sequence: CATSRVSGTSGTETQYF. CDR3 coding DNA: TGTGCCACCAGCAGAGTATCGGGGACTAGCGGGACGGAGACCCAGTACTTC.

The J gene is TRBJ2-2, the V gene TRBV7-6; D remains ambiguous. This CDR3 region has 13 residues. V shed 1 base and J shed 6 bases, with 6 bases lying between them. Germline V lookup: CDR1 SGHVS, CDR2 FNYEAQ. The DNA of the CDR3 is TGTGCCAGCAGCTTAGTCCTAGCCGGGGAGCTGTTTTTT. Encoded protein: CASSLVLAGELFF.

The rearrangement joins TRBV14 to TRBJ1-1; 11 bases fit TRBD1. CDR1 is SGHDN, CDR2 FVKESK, per germline. Trimming removed 0 bases from V and 3 bases from J; junction bases left unmatched: 12. The CDR3 consists of 19 residues. The CDR3 nucleotides are TGTGCCAGCAGCCAAGATATTGGGACAGGGGGTCTTAGGTACACTGAAGCTTTCTTT. Its translation: CASSQDIGTGGLRYTEAFF.

The chain couples TRBV2 to TRBJ1-2; TRBD1 might be the D (5 bases). The V and J ends lost 7 bases and 3 bases respectively, with 12 bases between them. The V gene's germline CDR1 is SNHLY and CDR2 FYNNEI. This CDR3 is built from 13 residues. CDR3 loop: CASTEGRDYGYTF. The CDR3 DNA is TGTGCCAGCACGGAGGGGCGCGACTATGGCTACACCTTC.

The chain joins TRBV6-6 to TRBJ2-1; 13 positions agree with TRBD2. This CDR3 is built from 16 residues. V lost 5 bases and J lost 3; bases outside the gene matches: 4. The germline gives CDR1 MNHNY, CDR2 SVGAGI (reference sequence). CDR3 protein: CASSQGLAGNYNEQFF. The CDR3, as DNA: TGTGCCAGCAGTCAGGGACTAGCGGGAAACTACAATGAGCAGTTCTTC.

The chain uses TRBV11-2 and TRBJ2-7; TRBD2 is a possible D gene (7 bases). Germline values: CDR1 SGHAT, CDR2 FQNNGV. This CDR3 spans 13 amino acids. Deletions cut 7 bases from V and 4 bases from J, with 14 bases between. CDR3 sequence reads: CASKGEGSYEQYF. CDR3 coding DNA: TGTGCCAGCAAGGGGGAGGGTTCGTACGAGCAGTACTTC.

The chain carries TRBV6-6 and TRBJ2-3; D is perhaps TRBD2 (6 bases). Trimming took 5 bases from V and 4 from J, leaving 13 bases between them. The germline V gene has CDR1 MNHNY and CDR2 SVGAGI (reference sequence). The CDR3 sequence is 14 residues long. The CDR3 DNA follows: TGTGCCAGCAGTGCAGGGTGGGAGGCAGATACGCAGTATTTT. Translating gives CASSAGWEADTQYF.

This chain links TRBV4-2 with TRBJ1-6; D might be TRBD1 (6 bases). Deletions cut 0 bases from V and 8 bases from J, with 8 bases between. The V gene's germline CDR1 is LGHNA and CDR2 YNFKEQ. There are 14 residues in the CDR3. CDR3 DNA sequence: TGTGCCAGCAGCCAAGATTCAGGGGATTCACCCCTCCACTTT. Translation: CASSQDSGDSPLHF.